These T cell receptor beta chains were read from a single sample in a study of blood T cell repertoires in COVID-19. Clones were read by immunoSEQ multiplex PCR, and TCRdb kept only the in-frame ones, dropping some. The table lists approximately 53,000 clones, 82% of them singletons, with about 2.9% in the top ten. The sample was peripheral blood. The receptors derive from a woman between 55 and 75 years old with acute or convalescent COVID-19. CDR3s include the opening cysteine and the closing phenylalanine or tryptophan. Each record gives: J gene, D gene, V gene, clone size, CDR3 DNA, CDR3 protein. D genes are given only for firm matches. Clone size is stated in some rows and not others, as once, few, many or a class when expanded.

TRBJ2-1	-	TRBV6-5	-	TGTGCCAGCAGCCAGGGACTGCCGGGAGATGAGCAGTTCTTC	CASSQGLPGDEQFF
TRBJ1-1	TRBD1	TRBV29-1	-	TGCAGCGTTGAAGGGACAGGCAACACTGAAGCTTTCTTT	CSVEGTGNTEAFF
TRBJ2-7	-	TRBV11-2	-	TGTGCCAGCAGCTTAGATCCTTCGGCGAACAGCGAGCAGTACTTC	CASSLDPSANSEQYF
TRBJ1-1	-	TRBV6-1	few	TGTGCCAGCAGTGAACATGGACAGAGAGAAGCTTTCTTT	CASSEHGQREAFF
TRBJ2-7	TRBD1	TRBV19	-	TGTGCCAGTAGTATAACCGGGACAGCTGTCTACGAGCAGTACTTC	CASSITGTAVYEQYF
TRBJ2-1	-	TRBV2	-	TGTGCCAGCAGTGAGTTACGGCAAGGGGGCAATGAGCAGTTCTTC	CASSELRQGGNEQFF
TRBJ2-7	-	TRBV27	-	TGTGCCAGCAGAACCCGGGGTGGGGATTCCTACGAGCAGTACTTC	CASRTRGGDSYEQYF
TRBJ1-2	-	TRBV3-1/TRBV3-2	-	TGTGCCAGCAGCCACTCTACAGTTAACTATGGCTACACCTTC	CASSHSTVNYGYTF
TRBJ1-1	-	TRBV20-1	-	TGCAGTGCCACTCCTCGCGAACAAGCTTTCTTT	CSATPREQAFF
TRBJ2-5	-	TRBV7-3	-	TGTGCCAGCAGCTTAGGTTGGCGGGAGACCCAGTACTTC	CASSLGWRETQYF
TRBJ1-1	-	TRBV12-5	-	TGTGCTAGTCAACTATACAGGAGAAACACTGAAGCTTTCTTT	CASQLYRRNTEAFF
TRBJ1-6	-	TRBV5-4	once	TGTGCCAGCAGCTCGACAGGTGTCTCACCCCTCCACTTT	CASSSTGVSPLHF
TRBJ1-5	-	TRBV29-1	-	TGCAGCGTTGGACACGGCGTCAATCAGCCCCAGCATTTT	CSVGHGVNQPQHF
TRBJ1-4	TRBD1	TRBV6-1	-	TGTGCCAGCAGTGCGGTTCTGGGACAGAAAACAACTAATGAAAAACTGTTTTTT	CASSAVLGQKTTNEKLFF
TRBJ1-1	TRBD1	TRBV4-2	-	TGTGCCAGCAGCACAGGGACAGTACTGAACACTGAAGCTTTCTTT	CASSTGTVLNTEAFF
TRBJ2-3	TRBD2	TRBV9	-	TGTGCCAGCAGCGTAGTACTTGCGGGGGGAACAGATACGCAGTATTTT	CASSVVLAGGTDTQYF
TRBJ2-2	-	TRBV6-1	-	TGTGCCAGCAGGATGGGACTGTCGAACACCGGGGAGCTGTTTTTT	CASRMGLSNTGELFF
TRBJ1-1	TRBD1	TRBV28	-	TGTGCCAGCATCCCCCGGGACAGGGAAGCTTTCTTT	CASIPRDREAFF
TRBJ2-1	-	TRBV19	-	TGTGCCAGTAGTCCTCCCAGGGTAAACCCCTACAATGAGCAGTTCTTC	CASSPPRVNPYNEQFF
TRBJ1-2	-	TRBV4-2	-	TGTGCCAGCAGCCTCACAAGGGAGGGCCATGGCTACACCTTC	CASSLTREGHGYTF
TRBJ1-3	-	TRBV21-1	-	TGTGCCAGCCTATTTTTGGGGAGGGGAAACACCATATATTTT	CASLFLGRGNTIYF
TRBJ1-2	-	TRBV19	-	TGTGCCAGTAGTCAGGACAGCGACTATGGCTACACCTTC	CASSQDSDYGYTF
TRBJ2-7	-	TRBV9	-	TGTGCCAGCAGCGTGGATTTCAGGGGCGAGCAGTACTTC	CASSVDFRGEQYF
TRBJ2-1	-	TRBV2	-	TGTGCCAGCAACAGGGAGCTAGTTGAGCAGTTCTTC	CASNRELVEQFF
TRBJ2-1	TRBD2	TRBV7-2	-	TGTGCCAGCAGCCTCTGGACTAGCGGGAAAGGGAATGAGCAGTTCTTC	CASSLWTSGKGNEQFF